This T cell receptor beta chain came from a study of blood T cell repertoires in COVID-19. The overall study: From the United States, Italy and Spain came samples of acute and convalescent COVID-19. T cells, B-cell-depleted T cells, or PBMCs provided the cDNA or gDNA that served as material.

Trimming removed 2 bases from V and 3 bases from J; junction bases left unmatched: 4. Germline CDR1 reads SGHDT; CDR2 reads YYEEEE. The CDR3 runs 14 residues. Per the original methods: Scientists estimated how many nucleated cells there were by amplifying reference gene primers. Here immunoSEQ multiplex PCR was the method, and the copy in TCRdb shows in-frame clones only, minus some. The D gene and trimming were derived from the DNA, and the V and J assignments and clone size from that table. The sample records over 200,000 clones, almost 90% being singletons. What was sequenced was peripheral blood. The origin of this receptor is a woman aged 60-75 years with acute or convalescent COVID-19. The rearrangement joins TRBV5-6 to TRBJ2-7; 8 nucleotides match TRBD1. This chain's CDR3 is CASSFGTGLYEQYF. For the CDR3, the DNA is TGTGCCAGCAGCTTCGGGACAGGCCTCTACGAGCAGTACTTC.